The rows below give T cell receptor beta chains drawn from one sample of a study of regulatory T cells in long-lasting Graves disease. Via MiXCR, TCRdb re-called the multiplex PCR reads, giving one row per CDR3 protein. The sample consists of approximately 360,000 distinct CDR3 sequences, roughly 12% of them appearing once. This same sample was also part of a study on T cells in Graves' hyperthyroidism and ophthalmopathy.

This material consisted of peripheral blood mononuclear cells (PBMCs), taken at new diagnosis, from a patient treated with antithyroid drugs. These TCRs come from a woman under 30 with Graves disease. Each CDR3 is given without its conserved first and last residue. A D gene is named only where the DNA matches it firmly.

TRBV20-1	TRBD2	TRBJ2-1	SARRLAGGSSEQF
TRBV2	TRBD1	TRBJ1-5	ASSDRGAYQPQH
TRBV27	-	TRBJ2-1	ASSLLFSAGEQF
TRBV15	TRBD1	TRBJ2-4	ATSPDRVAKNIQY
TRBV10-3	TRBD1	TRBJ2-1	AISARDRGSYNEQF
TRBV27	TRBD2	TRBJ2-1	ASERLAGGNEQF
TRBV19	-	TRBJ2-7	ASSTVSGSYEQY
TRBV4-3	-	TRBJ2-7	ASSQGAGAPGRSSYEQY
TRBV7-6	TRBD1	TRBJ2-1	ASSLRGTELYNEQF
TRBV4-3	-	TRBJ1-4	ASSQEGLSGEKLF
TRBV25-1	-	TRBJ1-6	ASSSIRDNSPLH
TRBV28	-	TRBJ2-1	ASTGGFFDEQF
TRBV27	TRBD1	TRBJ1-2	ASWGQGGNGYT
TRBV6-2/TRBV6-3	TRBD1	TRBJ1-1	ASSWGQLNTEAF
TRBV20-1	-	TRBJ1-2	SAPYGGHYGYT
TRBV20-1	-	TRBJ2-3	SARKGATDTQY
TRBV19	-	TRBJ2-3	ASSINHEDTQY
TRBV5-4	TRBD1	TRBJ1-6	ASRQGAHNSPLH
TRBV6-5	-	TRBJ1-1	ASSYSYRPWTDEAF
TRBV3-1	TRBD1	TRBJ2-3	ASTTGGTDTQY
TRBV27	-	TRBJ2-1	ASSLEGVEYNEQF
TRBV12-5	TRBD1	TRBJ1-5	ASGDRVNQPQH
TRBV7-9	TRBD2	TRBJ2-7	ASSPRAGTYEQY
TRBV20-1	TRBD2	TRBJ2-3	SARRTSGLTDTQY
TRBV2	TRBD2	TRBJ2-3	ASSPPLLAGLTDTQY
TRBV30	TRBD2	TRBJ2-5	AWRMRGSGRETQY
TRBV6-2/TRBV6-3	-	TRBJ1-1	ASSAGGYDPNTEAF
TRBV12-3/TRBV12-4	-	TRBJ2-2	ASSSSKGGGSGELF
TRBV5-1	TRBD1	TRBJ2-3	ASSFVYRGRGTDTQY
TRBV19	TRBD1	TRBJ1-1	ASSTFPGQGFTEAF
TRBV7-9	-	TRBJ1-5	ASSLAIDPNQPQH
TRBV29-1	TRBD2	TRBJ2-3	SGQAEVTSGTDTQY
TRBV20-1	-	TRBJ1-4	SARGRPETVGGEKLF
TRBV19	-	TRBJ2-1	ASSIDLSNEQF
TRBV12-5	TRBD1	TRBJ2-3	ASGPGGSTDTQY
TRBV7-8	TRBD2	TRBJ2-7	ASSPRLAGVTYEQY
TRBV7-9	-	TRBJ2-5	ASSFTAPAQY
TRBV6-5	-	TRBJ1-4	ASSYSLGKKLF
TRBV6-1	TRBD1	TRBJ1-2	ASSLYPGQRYGYT
TRBV6-2/TRBV6-3	-	TRBJ2-1	ASSSTGTSNGGQF
TRBV20-1	TRBD1	TRBJ1-1	SARDLDFPGQSEAF
TRBV11-3	-	TRBJ2-1	ASSWGLRDEQF
TRBV2	TRBD1	TRBJ2-2	ASQGANTGELF
TRBV5-4	-	TRBJ2-1	ASSLEVGPDEQF
TRBV14	TRBD2	TRBJ2-7	ASSHLGGSTYEQY
TRBV6-1	-	TRBJ2-6	ASRIPITRRGSGANVLT
TRBV28	-	TRBJ2-7	ASSSRGFYEQY
TRBV12-3/TRBV12-4	-	TRBJ2-2	ASSSQTTYTEELF
TRBV20-1	TRBD2	TRBJ2-7	SAPGLAGGSPYEQY
TRBV10-3	-	TRBJ1-1	AISDEGSTEAF
TRBV6-1	TRBD1	TRBJ2-2	ASRGVPGQTNTGELF